This T cell receptor beta chain came from a study of Ad26.COV2.S vaccination and SARS-CoV-2 variants. Study at large: This donor came from the COV1001 trial of Ad26.COV2.S. Regarding the study as a whole: The placebo group had lower spike-specific TCR breadth than the vaccine recipients did. The analyses of TCR breadth and depth may have understated the size of total T cell responses.

Sequenced by immunoSEQ multiplex PCR; TCRdb stores in-frame clones only, minus some. The sample has hundreds of thousands of clones; around 88% are singletons. The CDR3 sequence is 15 residues long. Germline loops: CDR1 MDHEN, CDR2 SYDVKM. Losses at the gene ends were 6 bases for V and 2 bases for J; bases not matched to a gene: 9. Points on this clone: The antigen remains unidentified.

Described treatment: around 19 received Ad26.COV2.S at low or high dose, single or two shots; roughly 5 received placebo; per-sample allocation not given. The study sampled participants on day 63 after the first vaccine or placebo injection. The administered vaccine (an Ad26 vector) expressed Wuhan-strain SARS-CoV-2 spike. This rearrangement joins TRBV28 to TRBJ1-2; 7 bases agree with TRBD1. The starting material was peripheral blood, obtained in a trial of Ad26.COV2.S vaccine versus placebo. This sequence originates from a person aged 18-60 years who received the Ad26.COV2.S COVID-19 vaccine or a placebo. The CDR3 protein is CASSAQGTENYGYTF. The CDR3 DNA reads as TGTGCCAGCAGCGCCCAGGGGACAGAAAACTATGGCTACACCTTC.